Listed below are T cell receptor beta chains from one sample, sequenced in a study of blood T cell repertoires in COVID-19. Sequencing used immunoSEQ multiplex PCR; TCRdb keeps in-frame clones, though not all of them. This table has roughly 250,000 clones, about 85% appearing once. The sequencing sample was made of peripheral blood. The receptors were gathered from a man in his 60s who had recovered from COVID-19. Both conserved end residues are part of each CDR3. The D gene is left open where the match is weak. Some rows have no size entry. The others give once, few or many, or a class for an expanded clone.

j_call clone_size cdr3_length v_call d_call cdr3_nt cdr3_aa
TRBJ1-3 - 15 TRBV15 TRBD1 TGTGCCACCAGCAGACGGGCTACAGGGGTAAACACCATATATTTT CATSRRATGVNTIYF
TRBJ1-2 few 13 TRBV5-1 - TGCGCCAGCAGCTTGCGGGCAGAGCGGGGCTACACCTTC CASSLRAERGYTF
TRBJ2-7 once 16 TRBV5-4 TRBD1 TGTGCCAGCAGCTTCCCCCAGGGGGCGCGAACGGGGGAGCAGTACTTC CASSFPQGARTGEQYF
TRBJ2-2 - 16 TRBV3-1/TRBV3-2 TRBD1 TGTGCCAGCAGTCATACCGGGACAGGGTTAACCGGGGAGCTGTTTTTT CASSHTGTGLTGELFF
TRBJ2-1 - 15 TRBV6-5 TRBD1 TGTGCCAGCAGCGAGGGGGGACAGGTTAACAATGAGCAGTTCTTC CASSEGGQVNNEQFF
TRBJ2-7 - 15 TRBV2 TRBD1 TGTGCCAGCAGTCCCGACAGGGGAAAATCCTACGAGCAGTACTTC CASSPDRGKSYEQYF
TRBJ1-6 - 14 TRBV19 TRBD1 TGTGCCAGTAGTGTGGGACAGGGTAATTCACCCCTCCACTTT CASSVGQGNSPLHF
TRBJ2-3 - 17 TRBV5-1 TRBD2 TGCGCCAGCAGCTTAACGAGCGGGGGGTTTAGGACAGATACGCAGTATTTT CASSLTSGGFRTDTQYF
TRBJ1-3 - 15 TRBV5-5 TRBD1 TGTGCCAGCAGCCGGATGGGACAGGGGGCGGACACCATATATTTT CASSRMGQGADTIYF
TRBJ2-5 - 15 TRBV5-1 - TGCGCCAGCAGCTTGGGGGGAACTAGCTACGAGACCCAGTACTTC CASSLGGTSYETQYF
TRBJ1-1 - 13 TRBV29-1 TRBD1 TGCAGCGTTGAAACAGGGGGCTGGACTGAAGCTTTCTTT CSVETGGWTEAFF
TRBJ2-1 - 16 TRBV5-1 TRBD2 TGCGCCAGCAGCCCCGGATTACTAGCGGGGGAGGGAGAGCAGTTCTTC CASSPGLLAGEGEQFF
TRBJ1-2 - 15 TRBV7-2 TRBD1 TGTGCCAGCAGCCCCTGGGACCAGGGGGGTAACGGCTACACCTTC CASSPWDQGGNGYTF
TRBJ1-1 - 14 TRBV6-5 TRBD1 TGTGCCAGCAGTACCGACAGGGCCATAACTGAAGCTTTCTTT CASSTDRAITEAFF
TRBJ2-3 - 17 TRBV5-6 TRBD2 TGTGCCAGCAGCCCGGGACTAGCGGGGATTTCTACAGATACGCAGTATTTT CASSPGLAGISTDTQYF
TRBJ2-1 - 16 TRBV7-9 - TGTGCCAGCAGCTTAGAGGTTGCGACAGCACGCAATGAGCAGTTCTTC CASSLEVATARNEQFF
TRBJ2-3 - 12 TRBV5-6 - TGTGCCAGCACGGGGAGCACAGATACGCAGTATTTT CASTGSTDTQYF
TRBJ1-1 - 13 TRBV28 TRBD1 TGTGCCAGTGAAGTTCAGGGGGTCACTGAAGCTTTCTTT CASEVQGVTEAFF
TRBJ2-6 - 15 TRBV6-6 TRBD2 TGTGCCAGCAGTCGGGAGGGAACTGGGGCCAACGTCCTGACTTTC CASSREGTGANVLTF
TRBJ1-6 - 14 TRBV5-4 - TGTGCCAGCAGCCCCAGGGGCTATAATTCACCCCTCCACTTT CASSPRGYNSPLHF
TRBJ2-5 - 14 TRBV6-6 - TGTGCCAGCAGTTTCGGACAAATTCAAGAGACCCAGTACTTC CASSFGQIQETQYF
TRBJ2-1 - 16 TRBV5-1 TRBD1 TGCGCCAGCAGCTTGGCTGGAGGTGACAGGGTCACAGAGCAGTTCTTC CASSLAGGDRVTEQFF
TRBJ2-3 once 15 TRBV6-5 TRBD1 TGTGCCAGCAGTTACTCCGGGACAGGGGAGCGTACGCAGTATTTT CASSYSGTGERTQYF
TRBJ1-6 - 17 TRBV27 - TGTGCCAGCGGGGAAGGGGTCCTCAGCTCCTATAATTCACCCCTCCACTTT CASGEGVLSSYNSPLHF
TRBJ1-5 - 17 TRBV4-2 TRBD1 TGTGCCAGCAGCCAAGTCGCAGGGGGACATGGCAATCAGCCCCAGCATTTT CASSQVAGGHGNQPQHF
TRBJ1-2 - 11 TRBV2 TRBD1 TGTGCCAGTATGCACAGGGGGATGTACACCTTC CASMHRGMYTF
TRBJ1-2 - 15 TRBV20-1 - TGCAGTGCTAGTTACCAGGGAGGAAGCGGGCATGGCTACACCTTC CSASYQGGSGHGYTF
TRBJ1-4 - 19 TRBV5-1 - TGCGCCAGCAGCTTGGTCTCCACCTTGTTTACGTCCCAGGCCACTGGACTGTTTTTT CASSLVSTLFTSQATGLFF
TRBJ2-7 few 15 TRBV24-1 - TGTGCCACCAGTGATCCCCGCGCAGCGGCAGGCAAGCAGTACTTC CATSDPRAAAGKQYF
TRBJ2-1 - 16 TRBV25-1 - TGTGCCAGCAGTGAACGGAGGGGGCCACAATACAATGAGCAGTTCTTC CASSERRGPQYNEQFF
TRBJ1-6 - 16 TRBV5-1 TRBD1 TGCGCCAGCAGCTTGGGGGACAGGGGGATGAATTCACCCCTCCACTTT CASSLGDRGMNSPLHF
TRBJ1-1 - 15 TRBV6-5 - TGTGCCAGCAGTTACTTCCAGGCCTCAGGGACTGAAGCTTTCTTT CASSYFQASGTEAFF
TRBJ1-5 - 14 TRBV30 - TGTGCCTGGAGTGGCACCGGGGGCAATCAGCCCCAGCATTTT CAWSGTGGNQPQHF
TRBJ1-5 - 13 TRBV5-5 - TGTGCCAGCAGCCTTAGGGAGCAGCAGCCCCAGCATTTT CASSLREQQPQHF
TRBJ1-1 - 13 TRBV2 - TGTGCCAGCGTACGGCGAGAGGACACTGAAGCTTTCTTT CASVRREDTEAFF
TRBJ2-7 - 15 TRBV3-1/TRBV3-2 TRBD1 TGTGCCAGCAGCCTCCGCCGGACAGGGCACTACGAGCAGTACTTC CASSLRRTGHYEQYF
TRBJ1-3 - 15 TRBV19 - TGTGCCAGTAGTATTGGGGGCCTAGGTGGAAACACCATATATTTT CASSIGGLGGNTIYF
TRBJ2-7 few 15 TRBV3-1/TRBV3-2 TRBD2 TGTGCCAGCAGCCAATCCGCTATAGCGGGGTCCGAGCAGTACTTC CASSQSAIAGSEQYF
TRBJ1-5 - 16 TRBV19 - TGTGCCAGTAGTAACTCAGGCCCGGGGTCCAATCAGCCCCAGCATTTT CASSNSGPGSNQPQHF
TRBJ1-2 once 15 TRBV19 - TGTGCCAGTAAACCCCGGGTTGGGAGCGATTATGGCTACACCTTC CASKPRVGSDYGYTF
TRBJ1-4 - 18 TRBV18 TRBD1 TGTGCCAGCTCACCTTGGACAGGGACAATCGGGGCTAATGAAAAACTGTTTTTT CASSPWTGTIGANEKLFF
TRBJ1-1 - 19 TRBV9 - TGTGCCAGCAGCGTGATAACAAAGGGGGGGATCCTCCGACTGGATGAAGCTTTCTTT CASSVITKGGILRLDEAFF
TRBJ1-5 - 15 TRBV9 - TGTGCCAGCAGCCCCACAGGGCTTAGCAATCAGCCCCAGCATTTT CASSPTGLSNQPQHF
TRBJ2-7 - 12 TRBV11-2 - TGTGCCAGCAGGTCACAGGGCTACGAGCAGTACTTC CASRSQGYEQYF
TRBJ1-2 few 13 TRBV19 TRBD1 TGTGCCAGTAGCTACAGGGGTGGCTATGGCTACACCTTC CASSYRGGYGYTF
TRBJ1-1 - 14 TRBV5-4 - TGTGCCAGCAGCCTCTCAGTAGGGGACACTGAAGCTTTCTTT CASSLSVGDTEAFF
TRBJ2-3 once 15 TRBV7-2 TRBD2 TGTGCCAGCAGCTGGCGGGGGAGCAACACAGATACGCAGTATTTT CASSWRGSNTDTQYF
TRBJ1-2 - 18 TRBV30 - TGTGCACCCAAGGTGGGTATCTGGACTCCCGGAACTAACTATGGCTACACCTTC CAPKVGIWTPGTNYGYTF
TRBJ2-5 - 15 TRBV5-1 - TGCGCCAGCAGCGCCAATGTGGGGCGCCAAGAGACCCAGTACTTC CASSANVGRQETQYF
TRBJ2-2 - 14 TRBV7-9 TRBD2 TGTGCCAGCCGGACGGGGAGGGGCTCCGGGGAGCTGTTTTTT CASRTGRGSGELFF
TRBJ1-2 - 12 TRBV6-5 TRBD1 TGTGCCAGCAGCCTTGGACAGGGGACCTACACCTTC CASSLGQGTYTF
TRBJ2-3 - 14 TRBV7-8 - TGTGCCAGCAGCTTAGTAAGCCACACAGATACGCAGTATTTT CASSLVSHTDTQYF
TRBJ1-5 - 16 TRBV6-6 TRBD1 TGTGCCAGCAGTTACCCCAGACAGGGAAGGAGCCAGCCCCAGCATTTT CASSYPRQGRSQPQHF
TRBJ2-7 - 16 TRBV15 TRBD2 TGTGCCACCAGCAAGTGGGGCGGGGGGTACTCCTACGAGCAGTACTTC CATSKWGGGYSYEQYF